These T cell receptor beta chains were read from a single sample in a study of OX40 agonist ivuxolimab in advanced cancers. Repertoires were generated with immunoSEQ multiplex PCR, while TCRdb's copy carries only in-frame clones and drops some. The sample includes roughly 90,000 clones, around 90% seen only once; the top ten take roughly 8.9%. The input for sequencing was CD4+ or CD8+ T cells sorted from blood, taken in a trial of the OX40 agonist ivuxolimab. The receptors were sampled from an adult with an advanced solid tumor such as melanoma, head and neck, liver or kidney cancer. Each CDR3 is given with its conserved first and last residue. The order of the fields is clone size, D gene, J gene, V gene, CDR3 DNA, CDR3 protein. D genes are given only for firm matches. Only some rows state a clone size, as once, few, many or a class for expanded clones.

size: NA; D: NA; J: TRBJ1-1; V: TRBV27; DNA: TGTGCCAGCAGTTTATTTGGGGTGGGGCCTGAAGCTTTCTTT; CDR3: CASSLFGVGPEAFF
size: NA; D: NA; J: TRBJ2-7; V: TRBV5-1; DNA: TGCGCCAGCAGCTTGGTGGATGCGAGCTACGAGCAGTACTTC; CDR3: CASSLVDASYEQYF
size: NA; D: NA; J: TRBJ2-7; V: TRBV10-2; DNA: TGCGCCAGTCGCCCAGGTTACGAGCAGTACTTC; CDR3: CASRPGYEQYF
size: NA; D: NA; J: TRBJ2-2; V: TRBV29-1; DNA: TGCAGCGTTGAAGCCCGGGCCGGGGAGCTGTTTTTT; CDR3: CSVEARAGELFF
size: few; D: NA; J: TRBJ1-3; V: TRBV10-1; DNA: TGCGCCAGCAGTGAGTTAATCGGAAACACCATATATTTT; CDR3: CASSELIGNTIYF
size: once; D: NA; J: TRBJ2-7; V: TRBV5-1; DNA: TGCGCCAGCAGCCCGGAATCGATCGCCTACGAGCAGTACTTC; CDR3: CASSPESIAYEQYF
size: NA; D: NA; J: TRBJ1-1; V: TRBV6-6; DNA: TGTGCCAGCAGTTACTATCCAAGCCCCGGCACTGAAGCTTTCTTT; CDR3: CASSYYPSPGTEAFF
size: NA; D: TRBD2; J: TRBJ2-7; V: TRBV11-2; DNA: TGTGCCAGCAGCTTCCCCAGAACTAGCGGGACTTCCCGGCCTTACGAGCAGTACTTC; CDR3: CASSFPRTSGTSRPYEQYF
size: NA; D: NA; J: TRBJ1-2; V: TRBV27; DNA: TGTGCCAGCAGCCCCCGGGAGGGCGCCGCTGTCTACACCTTC; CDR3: CASSPREGAAVYTF
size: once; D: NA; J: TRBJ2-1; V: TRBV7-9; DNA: TGTGCCAGCAGCTTGCCCGGACAGATCTACAATGAGCAGTTCTTC; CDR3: CASSLPGQIYNEQFF
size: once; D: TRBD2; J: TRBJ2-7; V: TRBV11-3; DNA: TGTGCCAGCAGCTTCGTAGCGGGGGGCTACGAGCAGTACTTC; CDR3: CASSFVAGGYEQYF
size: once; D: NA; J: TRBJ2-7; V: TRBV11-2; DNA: TGTGCCAGCAGCTTAGACTATCGGACGGCTCTCCCAGTGGGCTACGAGCAGTACTTC; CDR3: CASSLDYRTALPVGYEQYF
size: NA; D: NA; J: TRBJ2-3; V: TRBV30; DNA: TGTGCCTGGAGTGTCAGTCCAGATACGCAGTATTTT; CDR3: CAWSVSPDTQYF
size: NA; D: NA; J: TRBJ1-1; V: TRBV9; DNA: TGTGCCAGCAGCGTAGGGGGGCAGACTGAAGCTTTCTTT; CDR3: CASSVGGQTEAFF
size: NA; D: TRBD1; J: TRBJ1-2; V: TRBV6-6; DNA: TGTGCCAGCAGTTACGGTCAGGGGGCGACTGGCTACACCTTC; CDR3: CASSYGQGATGYTF
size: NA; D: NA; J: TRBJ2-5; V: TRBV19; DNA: TGTGCCAGTAGTATTCGGCAGGGGGGGGAGACCCAGTACTTC; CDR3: CASSIRQGGETQYF
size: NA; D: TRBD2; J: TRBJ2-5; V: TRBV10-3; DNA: TGTGCCATCAGTGAGTCGGGAACGGGGGGGCAGACCCAGTACTTC; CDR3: CAISESGTGGQTQYF
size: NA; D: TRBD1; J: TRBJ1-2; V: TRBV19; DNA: TGTGCCAGTAGTATTGGCGGGACAGGGGGCTTTTACCTCTACACCTTC; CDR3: CASSIGGTGGFYLYTF
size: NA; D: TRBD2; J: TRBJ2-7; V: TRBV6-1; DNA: TGTGCCAGCAGGACAGGGACTAGCGGGAGCTACGAGCAGTACTTC; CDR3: CASRTGTSGSYEQYF
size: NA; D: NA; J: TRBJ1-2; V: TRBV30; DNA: TGTGCCCAGGGTCGAGACAGGCGGCTTAACTATGGCTACACCTTC; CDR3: CAQGRDRRLNYGYTF
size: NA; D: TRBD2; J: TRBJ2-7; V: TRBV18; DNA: TGTGCCAGCTCACAGCGGGAGTGGAATAACGAGCAGTACTTC; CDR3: CASSQREWNNEQYF
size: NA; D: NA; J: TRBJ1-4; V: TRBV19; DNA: TGTGCCAGTATGCATTCGGGACCCACTAATGAAAAACTGTTTTTT; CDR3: CASMHSGPTNEKLFF
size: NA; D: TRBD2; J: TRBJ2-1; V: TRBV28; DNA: TGTGCCAGCACCTCTAGCGGGAGGATCCACAATGAGCAGTTCTTC; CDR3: CASTSSGRIHNEQFF
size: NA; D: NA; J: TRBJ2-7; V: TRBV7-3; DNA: TGTGCCAGCAGCTTAAATGCGGGAAGCTCCTACGAGCAGTACTTC; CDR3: CASSLNAGSSYEQYF
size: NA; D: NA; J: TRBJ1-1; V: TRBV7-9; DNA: TGTGCCAGCAGCTGGTTGGAGGACTTGAACACTGAAGCTTTCTTT; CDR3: CASSWLEDLNTEAFF
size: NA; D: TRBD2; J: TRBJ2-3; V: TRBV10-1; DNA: TGCGCCAGCAGTGAGGGGGGGGGTATCACAGATACGCAGTATTTT; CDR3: CASSEGGGITDTQYF
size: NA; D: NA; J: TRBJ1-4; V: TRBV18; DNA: TGTGCCAGCTCCCTTCAGGGCCGGGTTGAAAAACTGTTTTTT; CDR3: CASSLQGRVEKLFF
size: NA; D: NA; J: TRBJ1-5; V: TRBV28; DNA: TGTGCCAGCAGTTTATCAGCAGGCCTCAATCAGCCCCAGCATTTT; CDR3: CASSLSAGLNQPQHF
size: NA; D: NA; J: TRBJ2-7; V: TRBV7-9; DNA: TGTGCCAGCAGCTCTTACTACGAGCAGTACTTC; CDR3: CASSSYYEQYF
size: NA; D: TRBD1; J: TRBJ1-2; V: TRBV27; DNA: TGTGCCAGCAGGACAGGGAGTGATGGCTACACCTTC; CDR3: CASRTGSDGYTF
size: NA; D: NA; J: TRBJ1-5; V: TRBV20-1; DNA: TGCAGTTATACGTTGTGTCAGCCCCAGCATTTT; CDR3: CSYTLCQPQHF
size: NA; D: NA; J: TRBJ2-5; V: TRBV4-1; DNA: TGCGCCAGCAGCCAACCAGGGGCTTGGGAGACCCAGTACTTC; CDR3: CASSQPGAWETQYF
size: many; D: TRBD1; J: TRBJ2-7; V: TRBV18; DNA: TGTGCCAGCTCACCAACGACAGGGTCGGGCGAGCAGTACTTC; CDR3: CASSPTTGSGEQYF
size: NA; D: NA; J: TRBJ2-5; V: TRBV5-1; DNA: TGCGCCAGCAGCTTGGCCGAGTGGGGAGAGACCCAGTACTTC; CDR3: CASSLAEWGETQYF
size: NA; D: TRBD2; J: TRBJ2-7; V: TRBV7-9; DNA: TGTGCCAGCAGCCCAACCGGGACTAGCGGGAGCTACGAGCAGTACTTC; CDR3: CASSPTGTSGSYEQYF
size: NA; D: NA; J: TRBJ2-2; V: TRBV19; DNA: TGTGCCACCGTTAGCCTGTTCCCCGGGGAGCTGTTTTTT; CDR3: CATVSLFPGELFF
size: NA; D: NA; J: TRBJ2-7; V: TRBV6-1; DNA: TGTGCCAGCAGTGAGCAAGACCTAATCGGCGAGCAGTACTTC; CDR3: CASSEQDLIGEQYF
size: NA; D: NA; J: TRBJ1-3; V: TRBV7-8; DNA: TGTGCCAGCAGCTTGGCTTCCGGGCCCTACCACTCTGGAAACACCATATATTTT; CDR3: CASSLASGPYHSGNTIYF
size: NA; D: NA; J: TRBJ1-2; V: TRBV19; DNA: TGTGCCAGTAGTATAGATAATTACCAGGGTTTCTTTTCCTATGGCTACACCTTC; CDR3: CASSIDNYQGFFSYGYTF
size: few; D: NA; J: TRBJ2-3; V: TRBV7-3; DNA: TGTGCCAGCAGCTTAAAAGCGGATACGCAGTATTTT; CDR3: CASSLKADTQYF
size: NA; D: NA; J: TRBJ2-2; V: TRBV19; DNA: TGTGCCAGTAGTATACGTCCCTGGGCCGGGGAGCTGTTTTTT; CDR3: CASSIRPWAGELFF
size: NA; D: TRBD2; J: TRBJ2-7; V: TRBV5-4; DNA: TGTGCCAGCAGCTCTCCGGGACTAGCGGGAGGAGAGTACGAGCAGTACTTC; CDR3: CASSSPGLAGGEYEQYF
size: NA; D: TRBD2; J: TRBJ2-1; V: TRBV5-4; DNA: TGTGCCAGCAGCTGGGGGACTAGTCCGGATAATGAGCAGTTCTTC; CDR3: CASSWGTSPDNEQFF
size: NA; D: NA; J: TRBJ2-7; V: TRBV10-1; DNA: TGCGCCAGCAGTGAGTCGGGGGCCATAGCGTACGAGCAGTACTTC; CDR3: CASSESGAIAYEQYF
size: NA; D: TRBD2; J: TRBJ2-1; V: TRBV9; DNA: TGTGCCAGCAGCGCAAGGACTAGCGGGAGCTCCTACAATGAGCAGTTCTTC; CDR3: CASSARTSGSSYNEQFF
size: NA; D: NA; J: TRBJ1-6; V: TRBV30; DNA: TGTGCCTGGAGTTTTCAGGGATTTTCACCCCTCCACTTT; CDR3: CAWSFQGFSPLHF
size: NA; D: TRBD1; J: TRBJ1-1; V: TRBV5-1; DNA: TGCGCCAGCAGCATAACCGGGACAGGGGGTGGGTACACTGAAGCTTTCTTT; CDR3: CASSITGTGGGYTEAFF
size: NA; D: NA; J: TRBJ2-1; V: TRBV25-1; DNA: TGTGCCAGCAGTGCTTACCGGGAGAACCCCTACAATGAGCAGTTCTTC; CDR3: CASSAYRENPYNEQFF
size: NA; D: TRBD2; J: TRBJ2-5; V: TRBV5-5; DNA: TGTGCCAGCAGCCCCCGAGGTAGCGGGAGTTTGGAGACCCAGTACTTC; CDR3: CASSPRGSGSLETQYF
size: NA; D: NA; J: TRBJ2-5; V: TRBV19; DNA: TGTGCCAGTAGTGGGGGGGCAGGTGAGACCCAGTACTTC; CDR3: CASSGGAGETQYF
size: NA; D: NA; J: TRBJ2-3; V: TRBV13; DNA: TGTGCCAGCAGTCCAGGGGCAGATACGCAGTATTTT; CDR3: CASSPGADTQYF
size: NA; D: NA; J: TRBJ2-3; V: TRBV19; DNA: TGTGCCAGTAGTATTCGATCAGGGGGCACAGATACGCAGTATTTT; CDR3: CASSIRSGGTDTQYF
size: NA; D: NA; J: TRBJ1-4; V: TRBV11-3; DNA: TGTGCCAGCAGCTCACAGCGAAAGTGTGAAAAACTGTTTTTT; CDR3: CASSSQRKCEKLFF